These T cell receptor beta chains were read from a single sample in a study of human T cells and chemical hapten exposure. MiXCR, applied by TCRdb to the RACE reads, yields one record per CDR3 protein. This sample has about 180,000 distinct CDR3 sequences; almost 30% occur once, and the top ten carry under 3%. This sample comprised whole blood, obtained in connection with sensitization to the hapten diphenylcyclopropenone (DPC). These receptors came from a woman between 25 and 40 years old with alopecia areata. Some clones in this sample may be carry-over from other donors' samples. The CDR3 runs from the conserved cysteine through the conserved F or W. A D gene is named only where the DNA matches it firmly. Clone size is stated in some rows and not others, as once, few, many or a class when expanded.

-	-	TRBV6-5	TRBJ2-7	CASSYSGAYEQYF	TGTGCCAGCAGTTACTCTGGGGCCTACGAGCAGTACTTC
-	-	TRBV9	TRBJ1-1	CASSVGRTEAFF	TGTGCCAGCAGCGTAGGACGGACTGAAGCTTTCTTT
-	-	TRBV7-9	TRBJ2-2	CASSPHKTGELFF	TGTGCCAGCAGCCCCCACAAGACCGGGGAGCTGTTTTTT
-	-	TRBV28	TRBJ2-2	CASSLIVGIDSGELFF	TGTGCCAGCAGTTTGATTGTCGGGATAGACTCCGGGGAGCTGTTTTTT
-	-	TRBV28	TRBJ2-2	CASSRVLGTGELFF	TGTGCCAGCAGCCGGGTCCTAGGCACCGGGGAGCTGTTTTTT
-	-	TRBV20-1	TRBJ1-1	CSARDQGPLSTEAFF	TGCAGTGCTAGAGATCAAGGGCCGCTGAGCACTGAAGCTTTCTTT
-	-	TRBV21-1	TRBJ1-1	CASSKGGQGINTEAFF	TGTGCCAGCAGCAAAGGTGGGCAGGGAATTAACACTGAAGCTTTCTTT
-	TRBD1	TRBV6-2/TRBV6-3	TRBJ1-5	CASSGRDRGLNQPQHF	TGTGCCAGCAGTGGCCGGGACAGGGGGCTAAATCAGCCCCAGCATTTT
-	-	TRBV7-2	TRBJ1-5	CASSLDGGVNNQPQHF	TGTGCCAGCAGCTTAGACGGAGGGGTTAACAATCAGCCCCAGCATTTT
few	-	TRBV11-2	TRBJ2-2	CASSPQGNTGELFF	TGTGCCAGCAGCCCACAGGGGAACACCGGGGAGCTGTTTTTT
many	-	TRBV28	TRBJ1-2	CASSSAGYGYTF	TGTGCCAGCAGTTCGGCTGGCTATGGCTACACCTTC
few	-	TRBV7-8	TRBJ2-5	CASSLALQETQYF	TGTGCCAGCAGCTTAGCCCTCCAGGAGACCCAGTACTTC
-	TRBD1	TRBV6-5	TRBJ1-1	CASSSLPDRGRAFF	TGTGCCAGCAGTTCCCTCCCCGACAGGGGACGAGCTTTCTTT
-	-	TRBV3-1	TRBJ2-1	CASSQLLSLAEQFF	TGTGCCAGCAGCCAACTCCTCTCCTTGGCTGAGCAGTTCTTC
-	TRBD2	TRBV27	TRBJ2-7	CASSSPGTSGRGEQYF	TGTGCCAGCAGTTCGCCCGGGACTAGCGGGAGGGGGGAGCAGTACTTC
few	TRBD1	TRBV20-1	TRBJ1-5	CSANSQGGLSPQHF	TGCAGTGCAAACTCCCAGGGGGGACTCAGCCCCCAGCATTTT
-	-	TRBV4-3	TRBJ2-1	CASSPSPRVHSLYNEQFF	TGCGCCAGCAGCCCCTCTCCCAGGGTCCATTCCCTTTACAATGAGCAGTTCTTC
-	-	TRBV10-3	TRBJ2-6	CAISESGSGANVLTF	TGTGCCATCAGTGAGTCGGGGTCCGGGGCCAACGTCCTGACTTTC
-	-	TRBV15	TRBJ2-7	CATSGRGNSYEQYF	TGTGCCACCAGCGGCCGGGGGAACTCCTACGAGCAGTACTTC
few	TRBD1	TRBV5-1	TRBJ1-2	CASSLSGTGYGYTF	TGCGCCAGCAGCTTGTCCGGGACAGGGTATGGCTACACCTTC
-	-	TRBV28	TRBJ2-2	CASNLGTTTGELFF	TGTGCCAGCAACCTCGGGACAACCACCGGGGAGCTGTTTTTT
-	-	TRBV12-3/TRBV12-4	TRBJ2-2	CASGSTTLFGELFF	TGTGCCAGCGGATCTACGACTCTTTTCGGGGAGCTGTTTTTT
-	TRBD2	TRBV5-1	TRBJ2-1	CASSLALGGFSNEQFF	TGCGCCAGCAGCCTGGCTTTGGGGGGGTTCTCGAATGAGCAGTTCTTC
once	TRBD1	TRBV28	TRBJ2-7	CASSFGDRDYEQYF	TGTGCCAGCAGTTTCGGGGACAGGGACTACGAGCAGTACTTC
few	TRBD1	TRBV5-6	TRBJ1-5	CASSLDRGSNQPQHF	TGTGCCAGCAGCTTGGACAGGGGTAGCAATCAGCCCCAGCATTTT
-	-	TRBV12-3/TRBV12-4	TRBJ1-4	CASSLPVGEKLFF	TGTGCCAGCAGTTTGCCGGTTGGGGAAAAACTGTTTTTT
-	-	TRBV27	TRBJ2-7	CATQVAGGSYEQYF	TGTGCCACCCAAGTTGCTGGTGGATCCTACGAGCAGTACTTC
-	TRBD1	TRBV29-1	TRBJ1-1	CSVDRQGAGTEAFF	TGCAGCGTTGATAGACAGGGTGCGGGCACTGAAGCTTTCTTT
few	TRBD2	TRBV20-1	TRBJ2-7	CSARSLAESSYEQYF	TGCAGTGCTAGATCCCTAGCGGAAAGCTCCTACGAGCAGTACTTC
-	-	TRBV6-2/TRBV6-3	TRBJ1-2	CASSLQGSNGYTF	TGTGCCAGCAGTCTACAGGGCTCCAATGGCTACACCTTC
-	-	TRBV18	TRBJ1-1	CASSPRGLSGDTEAFF	TGTGCCAGCTCACCACGGGGGCTGAGCGGAGACACTGAAGCTTTCTTT
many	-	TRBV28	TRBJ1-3	CASIQDLSGNTIYF	TGTGCCAGCATCCAGGACCTCTCTGGAAACACCATATATTTT
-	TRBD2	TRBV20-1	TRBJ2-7	CSVRTSGRYEQYF	TGCAGTGTAAGGACTAGCGGGCGCTACGAGCAGTACTTC
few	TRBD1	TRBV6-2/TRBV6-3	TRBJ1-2	CASLPRDRVHGYTF	TGTGCCAGCCTTCCCCGGGACAGGGTCCATGGCTACACCTTC
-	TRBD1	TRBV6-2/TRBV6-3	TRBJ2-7	CASSFGQGASEQYF	TGTGCCAGCAGTTTTGGACAGGGGGCGAGCGAGCAGTACTTC
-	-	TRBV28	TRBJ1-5	CASSHRTGYPFQPQHF	TGTGCCAGCAGTCACCGTACAGGCTATCCTTTTCAGCCCCAGCATTTT
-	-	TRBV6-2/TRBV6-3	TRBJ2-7	CASSWAGSYEQYF	TGTGCCAGCAGCTGGGCAGGATCCTACGAGCAGTACTTC
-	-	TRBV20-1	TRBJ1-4	CSARDPEKLFF	TGCAGTGCTAGAGATCCCGAAAAACTGTTTTTT
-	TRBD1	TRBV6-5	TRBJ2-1	CASKRQGYNEQFF	TGTGCCAGTAAGAGACAGGGGTACAATGAGCAGTTCTTC
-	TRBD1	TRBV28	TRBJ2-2	CASRGQPNTGELFF	TGTGCCAGCAGGGGACAGCCGAACACCGGGGAGCTGTTTTTT
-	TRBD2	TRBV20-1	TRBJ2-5	CSGSSGGETQYF	TGCAGTGGGTCTAGCGGGGGGGAGACCCAGTACTTC